A selection of T cell receptor beta chains follows, all from one sample in a study of shared clonotypes between healthy human individuals. TCRdb's copy holds only in-frame clones and misses some; the assay was immunoSEQ multiplex PCR. The repertoire has about 2,100,000 clones, under 95% of them found once; the top ten carry about 1.8%. Sequencing input: naive CD8+ T cells from PBMCs. These receptors came from a man younger than 30 in good health. Some clones in this sample may be carry-over from other donors' samples. Both conserved end residues are part of each CDR3. D genes are given only for firm matches. Not every row has a clone size; where given, it reads once, few, many or a size class.

J	D	size	V	DNA	CDR3
TRBJ2-7	TRBD2	.	TRBV7-6	TGTGCCAGCAGCTCCCTACTAGCGGGAGCCCCCTACGAGCAGTACTTC	CASSSLLAGAPYEQYF
TRBJ2-7	.	.	TRBV6-6	TGTGCCAGCAGTTTCCCGGGTAGCGGCTACGAGCAGTACTTC	CASSFPGSGYEQYF
TRBJ2-1	.	once	TRBV4-1	TGCGCCAGCAGCCAAGGGGGCGGGTATGGGGAGCAGTTCTTC	CASSQGGGYGEQFF
TRBJ1-6	TRBD1	.	TRBV4-2	TGTGCCAGCAGCCAGGGACCACAGGGGGCGGGCTATAATTCACCCCTCCACTTT	CASSQGPQGAGYNSPLHF
TRBJ2-5	.	.	TRBV7-9	TGTGCCAGCAGCCTCGGAAGGTTTGAGACCCAGTACTTC	CASSLGRFETQYF
TRBJ1-3	.	once	TRBV5-4	TGTGCCAGCAGCTTGGTTGGCGGCAGGGCCTCTGGAAACACCATATATTTT	CASSLVGGRASGNTIYF
TRBJ2-3	.	.	TRBV28	TGTGCCAGCAGTCAAAGGGCTCCTCTAAATGGAGATACGCAGTATTTT	CASSQRAPLNGDTQYF
TRBJ1-5	.	few	TRBV4-1	TGCGCCAGCAGCCAAGATCGCACAGCCAATCAGCCCCAGCATTTT	CASSQDRTANQPQHF
TRBJ2-6	.	.	TRBV6-5	TGTGCCAGCAGTTACTCACCTGGGGCCAACGTCCTGACTTTC	CASSYSPGANVLTF
TRBJ2-7	TRBD1	.	TRBV9	TGTGCCAGCAGCGCGGCGCAGGGGGCTCACTACGAGCAGTACTTC	CASSAAQGAHYEQYF
TRBJ1-1	.	.	TRBV6-5	TGTGCCAGCAGTTACGGCTCAGAAGCTTTCTTT	CASSYGSEAFF
TRBJ1-1	.	.	TRBV5-6	TGTGCCAGCAGCAATAGGCTTGGGGGGCTGATAACTGAAGCTTTCTTT	CASSNRLGGLITEAFF
TRBJ2-7	TRBD2	.	TRBV9	TGTGCCAGCAGCGAGGGCCCACCAATAGCGGGAGCGTCCGAGCAGTACTTC	CASSEGPPIAGASEQYF
TRBJ1-2	.	.	TRBV19	TGTGCCAGTAGTATAGCCTGGTCGGGAAGGAATGGCTACACCTTC	CASSIAWSGRNGYTF
TRBJ2-5	.	once	TRBV18	TGTGCCAGCTCACCTGAAAGGGGAGCGGAGACCCAGTACTTC	CASSPERGAETQYF
TRBJ2-7	.	.	TRBV5-4	TGTGCCAGCAGCTTACTCGACGAGCAGTACTTC	CASSLLDEQYF
TRBJ2-7	TRBD2	.	TRBV29-1	TGCAGCGTTACCGCGGGGGGGACTCGCTACGAGCAGTACTTC	CSVTAGGTRYEQYF
TRBJ2-1	.	.	TRBV4-1	TGCGCCAGCAGCCAACTCTCGGGGGTTTCGCAGTTCTTC	CASSQLSGVSQFF
TRBJ2-3	.	.	TRBV7-9	TGTGCCAGCAGCCCGCTCGGAGTGGCCCTAGGGGCCAATACGCAGTATTTT	CASSPLGVALGANTQYF
TRBJ2-7	.	.	TRBV6-5	TGTGCCAGCCAGTCTTTCGGCTCCTACGAGCAGTACTTC	CASQSFGSYEQYF
TRBJ2-1	.	.	TRBV27	TGTGCCAGCAGCCGTTTGGGACTCAACTCCTACAATGAGCAGTTCTTC	CASSRLGLNSYNEQFF
TRBJ2-3	.	.	TRBV7-3	TGTGCCAGCAGCCCTACTAGCTTCAGCACAGATACGCAGTATTTT	CASSPTSFSTDTQYF
TRBJ1-1	.	.	TRBV5-6	TGTGCCAGCAGCTTGGTGGGGGGGCTATTCACTGAAGCTTTCTTT	CASSLVGGLFTEAFF
TRBJ2-7	TRBD2	.	TRBV6-1	TGTGCCAGCAGTGCTAGCGGGAGAGTTAACCACGAGCAGTACTTC	CASSASGRVNHEQYF
TRBJ2-7	.	once	TRBV27	TGTGCCAGCAGTTTATCGAGCCCACCCTACGAGCAGTACTTC	CASSLSSPPYEQYF
TRBJ2-7	TRBD1	.	TRBV7-9	TGTGCCAGCAGCGACCGGGACAGTTACGAGCAGTACTTC	CASSDRDSYEQYF
TRBJ2-2	.	.	TRBV19	TGTGCCAGTACTTACAGGTCCGGGGAGCTGTTTTTT	CASTYRSGELFF
TRBJ2-1	.	few	TRBV7-6	TGTGCCAGCACCCAAAACTGGGATGAGCAGTTCTTC	CASTQNWDEQFF
TRBJ1-2	.	.	TRBV6-1	TGTGCCACCCGTCTACGACAGAACTATGGCTACACCTTC	CATRLRQNYGYTF
TRBJ1-2	TRBD1	once	TRBV6-1	TGTGCCAGCAGTGAAGCGGAGGGGGCGAACTATGGCTACACCTTC	CASSEAEGANYGYTF
TRBJ2-7	TRBD1	.	TRBV27	TGTGCCAGCAGTCCGGGACAGGGGGTTTACGAGCAGTACTTC	CASSPGQGVYEQYF
TRBJ2-3	.	.	TRBV11-2	TGTGCCACTTCGATCACTCGTCCTGATACGCAGTATTTT	CATSITRPDTQYF
TRBJ1-3	.	.	TRBV4-3	TGCGCCAGCAGCCAAGAACTAGGCGTCGGTCAGAGAAACACCATATATTTT	CASSQELGVGQRNTIYF
TRBJ2-1	.	.	TRBV5-1	TGCGCCAGCAGCCCGGTCTCCCCGGGAGCCGTAGGACGTTCATACAATGAGCAGTTCTTC	CASSPVSPGAVGRSYNEQFF
TRBJ1-1	.	.	TRBV27	TGTGCCAGCAGTTTGGGGGGCATGAACACTGAAGCTTTCTTT	CASSLGGMNTEAFF
TRBJ2-7	.	.	TRBV11-2	TGTGCCAGCAGCCCGGGACTCTCCATCGAGCAGTACTTC	CASSPGLSIEQYF
TRBJ2-1	TRBD2	.	TRBV7-8	TGTGCCAGCAGCGTAATACTAGCGGGGAACGATTTGAGCTCCTACAATGAGCAGTTCTTC	CASSVILAGNDLSSYNEQFF
TRBJ2-7	TRBD1	.	TRBV30	TGTGCCTGGAGTCCGGGACAGGGCATCCACGAGCAGTACTTC	CAWSPGQGIHEQYF
TRBJ2-7	TRBD2	.	TRBV11-2	TGTGCCAGCAGCTTATTGGGCGGGGGGTACGAGCAGTACTTC	CASSLLGGGYEQYF
TRBJ2-7	TRBD2	.	TRBV11-2	TGTGCCAGCAGCTTAGGGACTAGAAGCGAGCAGTACTTC	CASSLGTRSEQYF
TRBJ2-5	TRBD2	.	TRBV27	TGTGCCAGCAGTCATTCAGCGGGAGAGTACCAAGAGACCCAGTACTTC	CASSHSAGEYQETQYF
TRBJ2-3	.	once	TRBV7-9	TGTGCCAGCAGCTTAGGACTCAGGGCAGATACGCAGTATTTT	CASSLGLRADTQYF
TRBJ1-2	TRBD1	.	TRBV5-8	TGTGCCAGCAGCTTTAGGGACAGGGCCAACTATGGCTACACCTTC	CASSFRDRANYGYTF
TRBJ1-5	.	once	TRBV9	TGTGCCAGCAGCGTGGACAGTTTTCAGCCCCAGCATTTT	CASSVDSFQPQHF
TRBJ1-6	.	.	TRBV21-1	TGTGCCAGCAGCAACCGGGACAACGAGGACAGGACCTATAATTCACCCCTCCACTTT	CASSNRDNEDRTYNSPLHF
TRBJ1-1	.	.	TRBV6-5	TGTGCCAGCAGTTACTCGACTCTCAGTAACACTGAAGCTTTCTTT	CASSYSTLSNTEAFF
TRBJ1-2	.	once	TRBV9	TGTGCCAGCAGCGCGGTAAGGGGGTTTGTCTATGGCTACACCTTC	CASSAVRGFVYGYTF
TRBJ2-1	TRBD2	.	TRBV9	TGTGCCAGCAGGCCCGGGACTAGCTCCTACAATGAGCAGTTCTTC	CASRPGTSSYNEQFF
TRBJ2-7	.	once	TRBV6-1	TGTGCCAGCAGGGAGGGGGCTACGTACGAGCAGTACTTC	CASREGATYEQYF
TRBJ2-7	.	.	TRBV9	TGTGCCAGCAGCCCGAGCGGCGCGACCTACGAGCAGTACTTC	CASSPSGATYEQYF